The 22 T cell receptor beta chains in this list originate from one sample, sequenced in a study of T cells after yellow fever vaccination. TCRdb used MiXCR to reprocess the 5' RACE reads, holding one entry per CDR3 protein. The sample shows about 25,000 distinct CDR3 sequences, around 3.5% of them seen only once. The sample here was PBMCs, either bulk or a sorted T-cell subset (CD4+, CD8+, memory, or dextramer-sorted; not recorded which), taken approximately 40 days after the first yellow fever vaccination. Receptors were obtained from a man aged 18 to 29 who received the YFV17D yellow fever vaccine.

This clonotype was detected ten times or more. The CDR3 nucleotides are TGTGCCAGTAGCCAGGGCTTCGCGAACACCGGGGAGCTGTTTTTT. It specifies CASSQGFANTGELFF. V usage is TRBV19 and J usage is TRBJ2-2, with a possible D match to TRBD1 (5 bases). The V end lost 6 bases, the J end lost 0 bases, and 11 bases lay between the germline ends. Germline CDR1 is LNHDA and CDR2 is SQIVND (reference sequence). CDR3 size: 15 residues. Complete variable domain (other parts from reference TRBV19 and TRBJ2-2): DGGITQSPKYLFRKEGQNVTLSCEQNLNHDAMYWYRQDPGQGLRLIYYSQIVNDFQKGDIAEGYSVSREKKESFPLTVTSAQKNPTAFYLCASSQGFANTGELFFGEGSRLTVL.

This clonotype has ten or more counts. The V gene is TRBV7-2, the J gene TRBJ1-2; TRBD1 agrees at 10 bases. This CDR3 is 15 amino acids long. Germline V gene sequence: CDR1 SGHTA, CDR2 FQGNSA. The V gene end was trimmed by 5 bases and the J gene end by 1 base; junction bases not matched to a gene: 4. The CDR3 sequence: CASSDGTGVNYGYTF. CDR3 DNA: TGTGCCAGCAGCGACGGGACAGGGGTTAACTATGGCTACACCTTC.

This clonotype showed up many times. The genes are TRBV5-1 and TRBJ2-2; no reliable D call. CDR1 and CDR2 from the germline V gene are SGHRS and YFSETQ. Trimming stripped 2 bases from V and 0 bases from J, with 8 bases between. CDR3 size: 15 residues. CDR3 sequence (DNA): TGCGCCAGCAGCTTCAATTCAGCGAACACCGGGGAGCTGTTTTTT. It yields the protein CASSFNSANTGELFF.

This clonotype occurred many times. This chain links TRBV7-2 with TRBJ2-1; 7 nucleotides align to TRBD1. Germline V CDR1 and CDR2: SGHTA, FQGNSA. Trimming at V came to 5 bases and at J to 8 bases, leaving 9 bases not matched to a gene. The CDR3 runs to 14 residues. DNA for the CDR3: TGTGCCAGCAGCCTCCAGGACAGGATGGATGAGCAGTTCTTC. This encodes CASSLQDRMDEQFF. Full variable domain (rest looked up from reference TRBV7-2 and TRBJ2-1): GAGVSQSPSNKVTEKGKDVELRCDPISGHTALYWYRQSLGQGLEFLIYFQGNSAPDKSGLPSDRFSAERTGGSVSTLTIQRTQQEDSAVYLCASSLQDRMDEQFFGPGTRLTVL.

This clonotype was detected many times. The V gene is TRBV5-1, the J gene TRBJ2-5, with D hard to call. The CDR3 runs to 11 residues. Per germline, CDR1 SGHRS and CDR2 YFSETQ. Deletions cut 4 bases from V and 2 bases from J, with 3 bases between. Written as DNA, the CDR3 is TGCGCCAGCAGCATTCAAGAGACCCAGTACTTC. Encoded protein: CASSIQETQYF. Variable domain in full (rest from reference TRBV5-1 and TRBJ2-5): KAGVTQTPRYLIKTRGQQVTLSCSPISGHRSVSWYQQTPGQGLQFLFEYFSETQRNKGNFPGRFSGRQFSNSRSEMNVSTLELGDSALYLCASSIQETQYFGPGTRLLVL.

This clonotype has a count of ten or more. This rearrangement joins TRBV20-1 to TRBJ2-1, with 8 positions matching TRBD2. The V gene end was trimmed by 0 bases and the J gene end by 8 bases; junction bases not matched to a gene: 9. Germline lookup yields CDR1 DFQATT and CDR2 SNEGSKA (reference sequence). The CDR3 is made up of 15 amino acids. The CDR3 is CSARDTRGGWDEQFF. For the CDR3, the DNA is TGCAGTGCTAGAGATACACGGGGGGGCTGGGATGAGCAGTTCTTC.

At least ten counts were recorded for this clonotype. The rearrangement links TRBV18 to TRBJ1-2; D uncertain. Germline CDR1 and CDR2: KGHSH and LQKENI. The CDR3 length is 13 residues. Trimming shortened V by 0 bases and J by 8 bases, and 10 bases separated the two germline ends. The CDR3 DNA reads TGTGCCAGCTCACCACCTTCACGTACCGGCTACACCTTC. It specifies CASSPPSRTGYTF.

This clonotype was recorded at least ten times. The chain recombines TRBV6-2 or TRBV6-3 with TRBJ1-5; D gene ambiguous. V dropped 0 bases and J dropped 9 bases, with 18 bases sitting between them. Looked up from germline, CDR1 is MNHEY and CDR2 is SVGEGT. This CDR3 spans 16 amino acids. The CDR3 coding sequence is TGTGCCAGCAGTTACTCTTTACTACGGTCGCACCGGCCCCAGCATTTT. Translating it yields CASSYSLLRSHRPQHF.

This clonotype has ten or more counts. CDR3 loop: CASSYRDRSPLHF. CDR3 DNA sequence: TGTGCCAGCAGTTACCGGGATCGATCACCCCTCCACTTT. V usage is TRBV6-5 and J usage is TRBJ1-6; the D is unclear. Trimming pared 2 bases from V and 10 bases from J, leaving 9 bases between. Looked up from germline, CDR1 is MNHEY and CDR2 is SVGAGI. The CDR3 has 13 residues.

This clonotype came up many times. This rearrangement joins TRBV2 to TRBJ2-5; 12 nucleotides match TRBD1. The germline gives CDR1 SNHLY, CDR2 FYNNEI. The CDR3 covers 13 residues. V shed 10 bases and J 5 bases; nucleotides not matched to a gene: 5. The CDR3 loop reads CAIGDRGLETQYF. The CDR3 DNA sequence: TGTGCCATCGGGGACAGGGGGCTGGAGACCCAGTACTTC.

The V gene is TRBV12-3 or TRBV12-4, the J gene TRBJ1-3, with D unclear. The CDR3 is made up of 14 amino acids. Between the trimmed V and J ends, which lost 6 bases and 1 base, there was a span of 10 bases. The CDR3 DNA is TGTGCCAGCAGCTCAACAGAATCTGGAAACACCATATATTTT. Residues: CASSSTESGNTIYF.

This clonotype was detected ten times or more. The chain carries TRBV6-5 and TRBJ1-6; D remains ambiguous. The V and J ends lost 6 bases and 10 bases respectively, with 13 bases between them. The CDR3 is made up of 13 amino acids. Germline CDR1 and CDR2: MNHEY and SVGAGI. The CDR3 DNA is TGTGCCAGCAGCCTCAGCGGGGTATCACCCCTCCACTTT. Amino acid sequence: CASSLSGVSPLHF.

This clonotype was detected ten times or more. V is TRBV18 and J is TRBJ2-7; a possible D gene is TRBD1 (7 bases). This CDR3 is 16 amino acids long. The V gene's germline CDR1 is KGHSH and CDR2 LQKENI. V dropped 6 bases and J dropped 3 bases, with 21 bases sitting between them. The CDR3 region has the DNA TGTGCCAGCTCGCTGGTCGGAGGGGACAGTCGCTACGAGCAGTACTTC. Protein product: CASSLVGGDSRYEQYF.

V gene TRBV5-4 combines with J gene TRBJ2-3; no firm D call. The germline gives CDR1 SGHNT, CDR2 YYREEE (reference sequence). The V gene lost 2 bases and the J gene lost 5 bases, with 12 bases spanning the gap. This CDR3 has 14 amino acids. CDR3 residues: CASSLQLAVDTQYF. The CDR3 DNA follows: TGTGCCAGCAGCTTACAACTGGCGGTAGATACGCAGTATTTT.

By share, this clonotype ranks as medium-sized. The genes are TRBV2 and TRBJ1-4, with 8 bases matching TRBD1. Germline lookup yields CDR1 SNHLY and CDR2 FYNNEI. CDR3 size: 15 residues. Trimming cost V 5 bases and J 5 bases; bases outside gene matches: 7. The CDR3 DNA is TGTGCCAGCAGTAGTTGGACAGGGACCAATGAAAAACTGTTTTTT. The encoded protein is CASSSWTGTNEKLFF.

The chain joins TRBV12-2 to TRBJ2-2; the table's TRBD1 call for D was not verified on the DNA. TRBV12-2 is noted as a pseudogene. The CDR3 has 15 residues. DNA of the CDR3: TGTGCAAGTCTCCACGGGGGCGATAACACCGGGGAGCTGTTTTTT. It specifies CASLHGGDNTGELFF.

This clonotype was seen at least ten times. The chain carries TRBV11-2 and TRBJ1-2; D is unresolved. The CDR3 extends over 13 amino acids. Trimming left V 5 bases short and J 8 bases short, with 15 bases between. Per the germline V gene, CDR1 is SGHAT and CDR2 is FQNNGV. CDR3 loop: CASSPLGGSGYTF. The DNA for the CDR3 is TGTGCCAGCAGCCCTTTAGGAGGGTCCGGCTACACCTTC.

This clonotype was recorded many times. This chain links TRBV4-3 with TRBJ2-7, with D tentatively TRBD2 (6 bases). Trimming removed 0 bases from V and 6 bases from J, with 9 bases in between. CDR1 is LGHNA, CDR2 YSLEER, per germline. The CDR3 spans 13 residues. This chain's CDR3 is CASSQEDSGEQYV. CDR3 sequence (DNA): TGCGCCAGCAGCCAAGAAGATAGCGGCGAGCAGTACGTC.

Ten or more counts support this clonotype. The rearrangement uses TRBV7-9 and TRBJ2-1; 8 positions agree with TRBD1. The CDR3 loop spans 14 amino acids. The junction had 6 bases not matched to a gene; V was cut back by 6 bases and J by 5 bases. Per germline, CDR1 SEHNR and CDR2 FQNEAQ (reference sequence). The DNA for the CDR3 is TGTGCCAGCAGTTTACAGGGGGGCCACAATGAGCAGTTCTTC. It encodes CASSLQGGHNEQFF.

This clonotype was seen only a few times. This rearrangement joins TRBV18 to TRBJ2-5; no definite D call. The CDR3 loop spans 13 amino acids. V was pared by 6 bases and J by 1 base, with 9 bases between. Germline V gene data show CDR1 as KGHSH and CDR2 as LQKENI. The CDR3 DNA reads TGTGCCAGCTCCCCCCAGTCCCAAGAGACCCAGTACTTC. This sequence encodes CASSPQSQETQYF.

This clonotype has only a few counts. The chain couples TRBV5-4 to TRBJ2-3; no clear D. Germline V CDR1 and CDR2: SGHNT, YYREEE (reference sequence). CDR3 length equals 17 residues. V lost 4 bases to trimming and J lost 6 bases, with 24 bases between them. CDR3 in amino acids: CASSPPKGSAARDTQYF. DNA for the CDR3: TGTGCCAGCAGCCCGCCGAAGGGATCCGCGGCGCGGGATACGCAGTATTTT.

This clonotype came up many times. The V call is TRBV7-6, the J call TRBJ2-5; 8 bases agree with TRBD2. V shed 5 bases, J shed 2 bases, and the junction held 4 bases outside the gene matches. CDR1 is SGHVS, CDR2 FNYEAQ, per germline. This CDR3 has 14 residues. Here the CDR3 DNA reads TGTGCCAGCAGCACCACGGGGGGGCAAGAGACCCAGTACTTC. Protein: CASSTTGGQETQYF.